This TCR beta chain was found in a study of cytomegalovirus exposure and HLA in healthy donors. Overall study results and limits: Analyses of presence/absence relied on an assumption of roughly uniform sequencing depth across donors. Later genetic work tied a missense DCLRE1C variant to beta-chain V and J trimming. A later analysis revealed that TCR association rates differed between HLA loci, peaking at DRB1 and bottoming out at HLA-C. Being productive about 90% or about 30% of the time was typical of most TCR beta V segments in an earlier analysis.

The CDR3 sequence is 16 residues long. Losses at the gene ends were 4 bases for V and 5 bases for J; bases not matched to a gene: 10. CDR1 and CDR2 (germline): SGHRS, YFSETQ. In the case of this clone: As yet, its antigen is unknown.

PCR amplification relied on 60 Vbeta primers (plus 13 Jbeta primers). Sequenced by immunoSEQ multiplex PCR; TCRdb stores in-frame clones only, minus some. The sample lists roughly 190,000 clones, 75% to 80% seen once, with approximately 2.9% in the top ten. The chain couples TRBV5-1 to TRBJ2-2; 8 nucleotides align to TRBD1. Specimen: PBMCs. The clonotype comes from a female donor in good health and CMV-seronegative. In nucleotides, the CDR3 is TGCGCCAGCAGCATGCTGGACAGGGTAGGGACCGGGGAGCTGTTTTTT. It encodes CASSMLDRVGTGELFF.